What follows describes a single T cell receptor beta chain. This clone's antigen is unknown. No base quality values were provided; no much bigger clone lies one nucleotide off. This specimen comes from a study of cytomegalovirus exposure and HLA in healthy donors (dated by TCRdb to the late 2010s). Context from the whole study: According to an earlier analysis of 587 of the donors, about 179 million T cells yielded 120 million or so unique TCR beta sequences and around 280 Gb of sequence data. An early release that covered roughly 600 HLA-typed donors contained around 330 gigabases of sequencing data and around 80 million unique TCR sequences. Of the roughly 390 genotyped donors, over 80% were placed in the genetic ancestry cluster associated with self-reported Caucasian donors. The study was designed to test whether signatures of past pathogen exposure could be identified by cataloging public T cell receptors. The study profiled the T cell repertoires of some 610 subjects by immunosequencing and related them to cytomegalovirus serostatus. Along with the roughly 610-subject first cohort, a separate validation cohort of over a hundred different subjects was used. To predict cytomegalovirus infection status, the study brought together high-throughput TCR immunosequencing, statistical association of individual TCRs with disease status, and machine learning. To study patterns of TCR occurrence, a later analysis re-analyzed previously published TCR beta repertoires from 666 donors and added high-resolution HLA genotyping. In the later analysis, no new phenotypic data were used to find candidate immune exposures; instead, reliance was placed on TCR beta sequences and their occurrence across donors. An earlier analysis of some 500 of the donors applied high-throughput TCR beta sequencing to assess whether each TCR beta V gene segment acted as functional or pseudogenic. Donor age, sex, ethnicity and CMV serostatus were compiled together with the repertoire data. A later genetic analysis used genome-wide SNP genotypes for about 65% of the roughly 670 donors, treating that subset as a discovery cohort. All discovery cohort repertoires had been generated using a single sequencing platform. Both class I and class II loci were covered by HLA typing, at four-digit resolution. The number of typed donors differed by locus: about 629-640 for A, B, C, DRB1 and DQB1; 500 to 550 for DQA1; about 600 for DPA1; and roughly 450 for DPB1. Because of strong linkage in the cohort, 4 to 6 DR-DQ haplotypes were treated as single units for association and clustering. Across 398 genotyped donors of the cohort, an average of about 240,000 unique TCR beta nucleotide sequences per donor were sequenced, and around 19% of those sequences were non-productive.

The protocol used for the library was the immunoSEQ multiplex PCR assay. For the multiplex PCR, a mixture combining 60 forward primers for TCR Vbeta segments and 13 reverse primers for TCR Jbeta segments was used. The CDR3 region of rearranged TCR beta genes was amplified from genomic DNA by a multiplex PCR assay. On the Illumina HiSeq System, the amplified TCR beta libraries were sequenced as 87-base-pair reads. On the study's bioinformatics: A later analysis counted some 80 million unique TCR beta chains across the 690 or so repertoires, and some 12 million of these chains were shared by at least two donors. To remove PCR and sequencing errors, raw reads were error-corrected and collapsed into unique sequences using a nearest-neighbor algorithm that merged closely related sequences. To assign V, D and J gene segments, CDR3 sequences were aligned to IMGT reference sequences. Each retained sequence needed at least a six-nucleotide match to both a V gene segment and a J gene segment. Rearrangements were called productive when the CDR3 lacked stop codons and stayed in frame with V and J; all others were non-productive. CDR3 was defined according to IMGT convention as the region running from the second conserved V-encoded cysteine to the conserved J-encoded phenylalanine. The earlier analysis of about 530 of the donors excluded any sequence lacking an unambiguous match to a single V gene segment. An earlier analysis of several hundred of the donors called V segments functional above 56.7% productive rearrangements and segregating when the between-donor standard deviation exceeded 5%. To diagnose cytomegalovirus status from the catalog of TCR beta chain sequences, a statistical classification framework was built. V and J gene assignment, in a later analysis, came from comparing TCR nucleotide sequences with IMGT/GENE-DB human TR gene sequences. The TCRdist pipeline was used in a later analysis to assign CDR3 sequences and most-parsimonious VDJ recombination scenarios. A later analysis defined each TCR beta chain by its CDR3 amino acid sequence plus V-gene family, and excluded reads lacking a unique V-gene family. As a way to deal with suspected cross-contamination and a sequencing artifact, a later analysis dropped roughly 600 nucleotide sequences that were highly shared and had low generation probability. In a later analysis, a clonal expansion index was calculated for each public chain from normalized within-repertoire ranks of inferred template counts. A later analysis computed generation probabilities with a VDJ recombination model fitted to out-of-frame rearrangements, and checked the results against IGoR. In a later analysis, TCR-TCR, TCR-HLA and TCR-CMV co-occurrence was scored with hypergeometric tests, and a repertoire-size bias correction was applied to TCR pairs. In a later analysis, false discovery rates were estimated by permuting HLA or CMV assignments 20 times. In a later analysis, co-occurring TCRs were grouped using DBSCAN, with TCRdist sequence similarity added in when clustering inside HLA-allele-positive subsets. Repertoires with fewer than 30,000 or more than 120,000 public chains were left out of co-occurrence clustering, as were five repertoires with anomalous nucleotide sharing. In TCRdb, the immuneACCESS table is reduced to in-frame sequences with V and J assigned. These tables do not hold every clone; where another copy was compared, an unresolved V gene accounts for under half, and the others remain unexplained. The DNA gave D and trimming, while V, J and clone size come from that table. The sample has roughly 250,000 clones on record, 80% of them singletons. Of the sample, approximately 0.3% falls within the top ten clones.

General study outcomes and caveats: A later analysis found that TCR association rates varied across HLA loci, with DRB1 alleles showing the most associated TCRs and HLA-C alleles the fewest. Presence/absence analyses assumed roughly uniform sequencing depth across donors, an assumption that may not hold. In the study, some 160 TCR beta chains were listed as associated with cytomegalovirus. Correlated functional status among segregating V segments might reflect linkage disequilibrium, but an unknown experimental factor could not be ruled out. When HLA alleles, especially DR and DQ, strongly co-occurred, TCR associations were difficult to assign to individual alleles. A further reported finding was that TCR beta sequences accurately predicted the HLA-A and HLA-B alleles for most subjects in the first cohort. Only TCR beta chains were sequenced in this cohort, and the absence of alpha or paired-chain data limited detectable features. According to a later analysis, most CMV-associated TCR beta chains appeared to be HLA-restricted, and the HLA associations seemed to be driven largely by CMV exposure. Because the 87-base-pair reads could not distinguish some IMGT-functional V segments, including TRBV6-2 and TRBV6-3, those segments were excluded. Broadly in line with IMGT annotations, most TCR beta V segments showed up in productive rearrangements about 87% or about 30% of the time in an earlier analysis of a few hundred of the donors. The earlier analysis of some 560 of the donors excluded 15 to 20 rarely observed V segments, including chromosome 9 orphons, because counts were too low. In a later genetic analysis, a missense DCLRE1C variant was associated with V-gene and J-gene trimming of TCR beta chains, and the association was replicated in an independent cohort. In vitro tests confirmed that a few of the cytomegalovirus-associated TCR beta chains recognize cytomegalovirus antigens. In a later analysis, HLA-associated TCR beta chains showed more clonal expansion and lower generation probabilities than non-associated chains that were equally common. A later analysis associated about 17,000 TCR beta sequences with specific HLA alleles at a false discovery rate of 0.05. Because HLA typing was unavailable for some donors at each locus, only the typed subset was used in association tests. According to the authors, the approach could potentially be generalized to other disease states and immunological phenotypes. In both the original and validation cohorts, the classifier was reported to diagnose cytomegalovirus status with high specificity and sensitivity. A cluster of highly shared sequence variants was judged likely to be a technical artifact of the sequencing pipeline. Several of the top co-occurrence clusters appeared to be linked to parvovirus B19, influenza, CMV and Epstein-Barr virus, according to a later analysis. Immune exposure information for the cohort was limited to CMV serostatus. A later genetic analysis reported fewer N-insertions in productive TCRs among donors in an Asian-associated ancestry cluster than the roughly 620-donor mean. Across donors, most TCR sequences were observed very rarely, whereas some public TCRs were present in many individuals.

The CDR3 covers 15 residues, taking in both the cysteine and the phenylalanine. CDR3 DNA is the only sequence kept; it has 45 bases, read in frame from the first base. From the germline V gene (reference sequence), CDR1 is SGHNT and CDR2 is YYREEE. V is cut by 0 bases and J by 3 bases, and the space between the germline ends is 12 bases. The cohort was made up of around 720 healthy bone marrow donors. Cohort members were all nominally healthy when sampled, although unrecorded immune exposures were likely present. The donor was CMV seronegative and belonged to the group of over 300 seronegative cohort members. A peripheral blood sample was collected from each donor, and TCR beta sequencing was performed on peripheral blood mononuclear cells. The Qiagen DNeasy Blood Extraction Kit was used to extract genomic DNA from the blood cell samples.

This receptor was taken from a girl aged 2-10 years in good health and CMV-seronegative. Specimen: PBMCs. The chain is assembled from TRBV5-4 and TRBJ1-2; TRBD1 is possibly the D segment (6 matching bases). The DNA reads TGTGCCAGCAGCTTGGCAGGGGAATGGGACTATGGCTACACCTTC. The translation is CASSLAGEWDYGYTF.